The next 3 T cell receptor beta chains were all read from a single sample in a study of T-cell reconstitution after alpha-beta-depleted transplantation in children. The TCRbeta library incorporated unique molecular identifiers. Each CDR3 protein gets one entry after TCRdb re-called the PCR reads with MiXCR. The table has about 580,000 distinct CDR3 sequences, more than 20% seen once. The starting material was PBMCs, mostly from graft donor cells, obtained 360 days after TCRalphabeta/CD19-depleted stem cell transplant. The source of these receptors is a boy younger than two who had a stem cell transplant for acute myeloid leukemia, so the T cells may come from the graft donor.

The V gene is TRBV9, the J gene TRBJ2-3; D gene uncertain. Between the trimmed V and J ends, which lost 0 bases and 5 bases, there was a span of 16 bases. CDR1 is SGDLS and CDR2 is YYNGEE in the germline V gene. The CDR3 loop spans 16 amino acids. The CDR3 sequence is CASSVVWGTMGDTQYF. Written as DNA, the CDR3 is TGTGCCAGCAGCGTAGTCTGGGGTACCATGGGAGATACGCAGTATTTT.

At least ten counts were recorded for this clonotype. CDR3 coding DNA: TGCAGTGCGAGCGGGGACTCGAGCTCCTACGAGCAGTACGTC. Residues: CSASGDSSSYEQYV. The chain has TRBV20-1 and TRBJ2-7; 7 nucleotides agree with TRBD2. In germline, CDR1 is DFQATT, CDR2 SNEGSKA (reference sequence). The CDR3 is made up of 14 amino acids. After removal of 6 bases from V and 0 bases from J, the junction contained 8 bases not matched to a gene.

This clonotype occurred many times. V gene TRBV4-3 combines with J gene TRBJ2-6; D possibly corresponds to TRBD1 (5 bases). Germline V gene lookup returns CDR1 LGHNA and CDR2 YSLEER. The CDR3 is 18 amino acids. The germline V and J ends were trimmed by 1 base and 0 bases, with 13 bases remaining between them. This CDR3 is CASSQGLQARSGANVLTF. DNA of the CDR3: TGCGCCAGCAGCCAAGGATTACAGGCCCGCTCTGGGGCCAACGTCCTGACTTTC.